This T cell receptor (beta chain) was identified in a study of T cell responses to AZD1222 COVID-19 vaccine. Study-level background: Second-dose recipients at about 4 or about 12 weeks were treated as one pooled group. Study-wide findings and caveats: A mostly white British donor set with more females was recruited, and clonal diversity was possibly underestimated. Mapped onto spike, vaccine-associated CD4 TCRs spanned it and were dominant at 160-218 and 743-854.

A word on this clone: Antigen: not known.

Generated by immunoSEQ multiplex PCR, the TCRdb table keeps only in-frame clones and is missing some. The sample carries 150,000 to 200,000 clones, about 92% recorded once. There are 14 residues in the CDR3. Germline V gene sequence: CDR1 SGHDT, CDR2 YYEEEE. After removal of 4 bases from V and 4 bases from J, the junction contained 7 bases not matched to a gene. Here the sequenced sample was peripheral blood, taken on day 0 of AZD1222 vaccination. The receptor comes from an adult in good health. J is TRBJ1-2 and V is TRBV5-6, with 7 bases fitting TRBD1. The CDR3 sequence is CASSTQQGTYGYTF. Written as DNA, the CDR3 is TGTGCCAGCAGCACCCAACAGGGGACCTATGGCTACACCTTC.